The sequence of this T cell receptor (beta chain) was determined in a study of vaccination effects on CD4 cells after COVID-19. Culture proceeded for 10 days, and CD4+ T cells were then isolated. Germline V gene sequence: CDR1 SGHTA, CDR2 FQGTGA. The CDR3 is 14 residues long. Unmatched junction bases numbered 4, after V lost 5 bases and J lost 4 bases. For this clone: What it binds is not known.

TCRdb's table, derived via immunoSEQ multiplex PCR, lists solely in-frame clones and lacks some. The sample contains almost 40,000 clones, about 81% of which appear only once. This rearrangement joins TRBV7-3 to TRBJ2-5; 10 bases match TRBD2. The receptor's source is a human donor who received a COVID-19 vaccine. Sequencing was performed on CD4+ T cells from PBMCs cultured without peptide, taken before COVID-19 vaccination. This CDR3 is CASSPGTSAETQYF. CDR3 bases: TGTGCCAGCAGCCCCGGGACTAGCGCAGAGACCCAGTACTTC.